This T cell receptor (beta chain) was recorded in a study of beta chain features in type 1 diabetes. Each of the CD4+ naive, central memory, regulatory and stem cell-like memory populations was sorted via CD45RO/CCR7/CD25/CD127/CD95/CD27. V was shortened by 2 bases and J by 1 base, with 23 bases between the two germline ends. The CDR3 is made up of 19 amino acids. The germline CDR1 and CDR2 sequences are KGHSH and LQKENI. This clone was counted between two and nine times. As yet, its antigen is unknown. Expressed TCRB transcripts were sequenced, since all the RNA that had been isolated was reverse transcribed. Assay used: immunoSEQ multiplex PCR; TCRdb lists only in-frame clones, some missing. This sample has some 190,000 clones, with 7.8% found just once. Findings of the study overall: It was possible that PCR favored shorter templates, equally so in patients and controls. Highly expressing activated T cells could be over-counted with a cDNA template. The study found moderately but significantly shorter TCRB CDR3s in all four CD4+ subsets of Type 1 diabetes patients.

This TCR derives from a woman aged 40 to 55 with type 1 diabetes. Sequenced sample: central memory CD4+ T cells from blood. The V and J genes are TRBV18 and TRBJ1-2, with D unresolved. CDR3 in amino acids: CASSPSHLGIVPFNYGYTF. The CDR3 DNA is TGTGCCAGCTCACCAAGCCATCTAGGAATTGTGCCCTTTAACTATGGCTACACCTTC.